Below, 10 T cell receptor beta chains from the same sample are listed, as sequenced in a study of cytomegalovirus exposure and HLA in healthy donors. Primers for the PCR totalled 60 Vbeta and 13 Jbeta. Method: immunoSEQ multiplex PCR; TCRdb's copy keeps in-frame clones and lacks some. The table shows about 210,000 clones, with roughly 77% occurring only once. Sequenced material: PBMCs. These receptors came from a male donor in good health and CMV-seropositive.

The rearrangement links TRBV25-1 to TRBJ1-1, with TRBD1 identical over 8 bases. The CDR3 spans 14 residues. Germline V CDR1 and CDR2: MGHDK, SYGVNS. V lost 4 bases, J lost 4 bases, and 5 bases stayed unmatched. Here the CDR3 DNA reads TGTGCCAGCAGTGGGACAGGGAGGGTCACTGAAGCTTTCTTT. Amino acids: CASSGTGRVTEAFF. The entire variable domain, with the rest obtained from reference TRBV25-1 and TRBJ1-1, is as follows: EADIYQTPRYLVIGTGKKITLECSQTMGHDKMYWYQQDPGMELHLIHYSYGVNSTEKGDLSSESTVSRIRTEHFPLTLESARPSHTSQYLCASSGTGRVTEAFFGQGTRLTVV.

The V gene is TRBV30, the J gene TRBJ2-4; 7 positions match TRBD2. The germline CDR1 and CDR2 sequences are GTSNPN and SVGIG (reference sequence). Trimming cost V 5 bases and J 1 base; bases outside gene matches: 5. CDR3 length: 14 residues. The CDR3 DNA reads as TGTGCCTGGTGGGTTAGCGGGGCCAAAAACATTCAGTACTTC. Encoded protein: CAWWVSGAKNIQYF. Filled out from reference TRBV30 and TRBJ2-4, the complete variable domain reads SQTIHQWPATLVQPVGSPLSLECTVEGTSNPNLYWYRQAAGRGLQLLFYSVGIGQISSEVPQNLSASRPQDRQFILSSKKLLLSDSGFYLCAWWVSGAKNIQYFGAGTRLSVL.

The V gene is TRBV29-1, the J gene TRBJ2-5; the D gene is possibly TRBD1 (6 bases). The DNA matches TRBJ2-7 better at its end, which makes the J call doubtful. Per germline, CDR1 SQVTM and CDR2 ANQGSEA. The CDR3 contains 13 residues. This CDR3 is CSVVGTQAGEQYF. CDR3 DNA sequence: TGCAGCGTTGTGGGGACACAGGCTGGCGAGCAGTACTTC.

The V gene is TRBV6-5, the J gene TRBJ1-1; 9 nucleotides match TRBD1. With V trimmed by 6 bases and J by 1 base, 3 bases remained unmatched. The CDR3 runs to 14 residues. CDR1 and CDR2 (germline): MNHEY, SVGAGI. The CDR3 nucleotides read TGTGCCAGCAGGGGGACAGGGCGGAACACTGAAGCTTTCTTT. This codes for CASRGTGRNTEAFF.

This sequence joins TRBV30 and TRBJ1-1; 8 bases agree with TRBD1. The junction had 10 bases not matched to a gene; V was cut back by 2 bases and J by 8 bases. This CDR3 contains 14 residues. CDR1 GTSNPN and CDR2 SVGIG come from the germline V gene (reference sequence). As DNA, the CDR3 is TGTGCCTGGAGTCGAACGGCAGGGGGCGTCGAAGCTTTCTTT. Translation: CAWSRTAGGVEAFF.

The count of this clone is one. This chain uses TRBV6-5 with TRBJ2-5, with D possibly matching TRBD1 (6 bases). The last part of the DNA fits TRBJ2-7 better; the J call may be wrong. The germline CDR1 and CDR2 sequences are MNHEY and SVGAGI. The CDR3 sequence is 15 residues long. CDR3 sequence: CASSYASAGAYEQYF. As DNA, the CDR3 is TGTGCCAGCAGTTACGCCTCGGCAGGGGCCTACGAGCAGTACTTC.

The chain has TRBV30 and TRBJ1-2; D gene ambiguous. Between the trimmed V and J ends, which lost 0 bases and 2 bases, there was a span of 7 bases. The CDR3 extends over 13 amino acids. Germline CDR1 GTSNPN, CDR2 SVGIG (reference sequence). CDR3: CAWSVNINYGYTF. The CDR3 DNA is TGTGCCTGGAGTGTAAATATCAACTATGGCTACACCTTC.

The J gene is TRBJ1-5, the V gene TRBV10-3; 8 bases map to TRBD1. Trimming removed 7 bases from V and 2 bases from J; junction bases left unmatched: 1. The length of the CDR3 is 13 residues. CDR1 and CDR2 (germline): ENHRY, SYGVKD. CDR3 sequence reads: CAIKQGGNQPQHF. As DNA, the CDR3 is TGTGCCATCAAACAGGGGGGCAATCAGCCCCAGCATTTT.

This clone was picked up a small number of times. Here the CDR3 reads CASRDSGGPGSRQFF. In DNA, the CDR3 is TGTGCCAGCAGGGATAGCGGGGGCCCCGGTTCACGACAGTTCTTC. The J gene is TRBJ2-1, the V gene TRBV27, with 9 bases identical to TRBD2. Unmatched junction bases numbered 16, after V lost 6 bases and J lost 13 bases. Germline V lookup: CDR1 MNHEY, CDR2 SMNVEV (reference sequence). The CDR3 has 15 amino acids.

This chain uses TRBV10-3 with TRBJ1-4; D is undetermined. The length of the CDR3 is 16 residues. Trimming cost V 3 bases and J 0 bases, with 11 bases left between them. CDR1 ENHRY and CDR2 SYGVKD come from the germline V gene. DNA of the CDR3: TGTGCCATCAGTGAAGTCCCTGGCTCAACTAATGAAAAACTGTTTTTT. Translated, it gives CAISEVPGSTNEKLFF.